This TCR beta chain was obtained from a study of T cell repertoires and Cas9 in healthy adults. Study-level results: Reportedly, SpCas9-reactive effector T cell proliferation and function were mitigated by SpCas9-reactive Tregs in vitro.

CDR1 and CDR2 (germline): KGHSY, FQNENV. The CDR3 has 17 residues. The trim removed 3 bases at V and 6 bases at J, leaving 11 bases unmatched. Data came from immunoSEQ multiplex PCR; TCRdb stores just in-frame clones and leaves some out. In the table there are approximately 23,000 clones, under 95% of which are singletons. Remarks on this clone: Its antigen remains unknown.

This TCR was recovered from a human donor in good health. V gene TRBV16 combines with J gene TRBJ2-4, with TRBD1 matching 10 bases. The specimen was CD4+ effector T cells (CD127+, CD25-, CD137-, CD154-) from PBMCs; culture status not recorded. The CDR3 nucleotides read TGTGCCAGCAGCCACCGTAAGACAGGGGGCAGAGGAAACATTCAGTACTTC. This gives the protein CASSHRKTGGRGNIQYF.